The sequence of this TCR beta chain was determined in a study of T cells in localized non-small cell lung cancer. V shed 5 bases, J shed 1 base, and the junction held 6 bases outside the gene matches. Germline lookup yields CDR1 MDHEN and CDR2 SYDVKM. CDR3 length: 15 residues. The uninvolved lung lay at least 2 cm from the tumor margin and lacked atypia. The assay was immunoSEQ multiplex PCR, and TCRdb's table has in-frame clones only and misses some. The table has some 1,700 clones, 20% to 30% seen once. This chain uses TRBV28 with TRBJ1-1; 8 nucleotides align to TRBD1. The starting material was normal lung tissue next to the tumor, obtained before any cancer treatment. This sequence was found in a female donor aged 60 or older with stage I lung adenocarcinoma. The CDR3 nucleotides are TGTGCCAGCAGTAGACCGGACAGGGCGAACACTGAAGCTTTCTTT. Protein sequence: CASSRPDRANTEAFF.